Each of the 27 T cell receptor beta chains below was sequenced from the same sample in a study of shared clonotypes between healthy human individuals. Only in-frame clones appear in the TCRdb table, and some are missing; sequencing was by immunoSEQ multiplex PCR. The table has 2 million to 2.5 million clones, roughly 93% seen once; the top ten hold more than 0.35%. Input material: naive CD4+ T cells from PBMCs. Subset reported: CD45RA+ positively selected. Source of these receptors: a man between 18 and 29 years old in good health. Some clones in this sample may be carry-over from other donors' samples.

This clone was seen a handful of times. V is TRBV9 and J is TRBJ1-1; 9 positions agree with TRBD1. CDR3 length: 15 amino acids. Germline CDR1 is SGDLS and CDR2 is YYNGEE. Trimming cost V 3 bases and J 4 bases; bases outside gene matches: 7. CDR3 loop: CASSEWDRVVTEAFF. The DNA for the CDR3 is TGTGCCAGCAGCGAATGGGACAGGGTGGTCACTGAAGCTTTCTTT.

The gene calls are TRBV28 and TRBJ2-5; tentative D call: TRBD1 (6 bases). Trimming took 6 bases from V and 1 from J, leaving 12 bases between them. The CDR3 consists of 14 residues. Per germline, CDR1 MDHEN and CDR2 SYDVKM. CDR3 nucleotide sequence: TGTGCCAGCAGCCAGGACAGAAGCCAAGAGACCCAGTACTTC. It encodes CASSQDRSQETQYF.

This rearrangement joins TRBV29-1 to TRBJ2-7; D perhaps matches TRBD1 (6 bases). The V and J ends lost 6 bases and 4 bases respectively, with 13 bases between them. CDR3 length equals 12 residues. CDR1 and CDR2 from the germline V gene are SQVTM and ANQGSEA. CDR3 sequence reads: CSVGRTVYEQYF. As DNA, the CDR3 is TGCAGCGTGGGGCGGACAGTTTACGAGCAGTACTTC.

The chain carries TRBV5-5 and TRBJ1-4; tentative D call: TRBD1 (5 bases). The germline CDR1 and CDR2 sequences are SGHKS and YYEKEE (reference sequence). Trimming took off 4 bases at V and 0 bases at J, with 16 bases between the two ends. The CDR3 spans 17 residues. Here the CDR3 DNA reads TGTGCCAGCAGCATCCTAGGCAGGGCAGCAACTAATGAAAAACTGTTTTTT. Translation: CASSILGRAATNEKLFF.

The genes are TRBV11-3 and TRBJ1-4; 7 bases line up with TRBD1. Germline V CDR1 and CDR2: SGHNT, YENEEA. The length of the CDR3 is 15 residues. J was trimmed by 5 bases and V by 1 base; bases with no gene match: 4. CDR3 DNA: TGTGCCAGCAGCTTAGCAGGGGGGAAGAATGAAAAACTGTTTTTT. Its protein product is CASSLAGGKNEKLFF.

The chain carries TRBV11-2 and TRBJ2-1; 9 bases agree with TRBD1. The V gene end was trimmed by 4 bases and the J gene end by 7 bases; junction bases not matched to a gene: 11. The CDR3 has 16 residues. Germline V gene sequence: CDR1 SGHAT, CDR2 FQNNGV. CDR3 in amino acids: CASSSLGTGHLNEQFF. CDR3 nucleotides: TGTGCCAGCAGCTCCCTCGGGACAGGGCATTTGAATGAGCAGTTCTTC.

The rearrangement joins TRBV28 to TRBJ2-3; weak D call: TRBD2 (6 bases). The CDR3 covers 15 residues. Germline lookup yields CDR1 MDHEN and CDR2 SYDVKM. V gave up 4 bases and J gave up 6 bases, with 17 bases separating them. The CDR3 DNA reads TGTGCCAGCAGTTCCCCGACTAGTGCGGCCGATACGCAGTATTTT. It specifies CASSSPTSAADTQYF.

The chain has TRBV30 and TRBJ2-7, with TRBD2 identical over 12 bases. Trimming cost V 5 bases and J 4 bases; bases outside gene matches: 9. Germline V gene lookup returns CDR1 GTSNPN and CDR2 SVGIG (reference sequence). The CDR3 loop spans 15 amino acids. The CDR3 reads CAWVPTSGRRYEQYF. The CDR3 DNA sequence: TGTGCCTGGGTCCCGACTAGCGGGAGACGGTACGAGCAGTACTTC.

The chain has TRBV7-2 and TRBJ1-3; D gene unclear. This CDR3 comprises 15 residues. V was trimmed by 2 bases and J by 1 base, leaving 9 bases between them. From germline, CDR1 is SGHTA and CDR2 FQGNSA. The CDR3 region is CASSLRSGSGNTIYF. In DNA, the CDR3 is TGTGCCAGCAGCTTAAGGTCCGGGTCTGGAAACACCATATATTTT.

This chain uses TRBV10-3 with TRBJ2-7, with TRBD2 matching over 10 bases. CDR3 size: 19 residues. Germline CDR1 ENHRY, CDR2 SYGVKD. The junction had 20 bases not matched to a gene; V was cut back by 0 bases and J by 9 bases. The CDR3 bases are TGTGCCATCAGTGAGTCACTCCCCCCAACTAGCGGGGTGAGTTTTGGGCAGTACTTC. This codes for CAISESLPPTSGVSFGQYF.

This chain links TRBV7-2 with TRBJ2-1; D could derive from TRBD1 or TRBD2 (6 bases each). The germline V gene has CDR1 SGHTA and CDR2 FQGNSA. V was shortened by 5 bases and J by 6 bases, with 20 bases between the two germline ends. The CDR3 spans 16 residues. The CDR3 sequence is CASSPGTGGSGNEQFF. The DNA for the CDR3 is TGTGCCAGCAGCCCAGGGACTGGGGGCTCTGGCAATGAGCAGTTCTTC.

The genes are TRBV5-1 and TRBJ1-1, with TRBD1 matching 9 bases. The V and J ends lost 2 bases and 3 bases, in that order; junction bases with no gene match: 11. Germline CDR1 SGHRS, CDR2 YFSETQ. This CDR3 has 17 residues. This CDR3 reads CASSFPHLTGGDTEAFF. The DNA for the CDR3 is TGCGCCAGCAGCTTCCCTCACCTGACAGGGGGTGACACTGAAGCTTTCTTT.

The chain couples TRBV9 to TRBJ1-1, with D possibly matching TRBD1 (5 bases). Trimming left V 4 bases short and J 4 bases short, with 20 bases between. Germline V gene sequence: CDR1 SGDLS, CDR2 YYNGEE. The CDR3 sequence is 16 residues long. The CDR3 loop is CASSPTPGRQSTEAFF. The CDR3 DNA reads as TGTGCCAGCAGCCCAACTCCGGGACGCCAATCCACTGAAGCTTTCTTT. The full variable domain, in which reference TRBV9 and TRBJ1-1 provide the parts outside the CDR3, is DSGVTQTPKHLITATGQRVTLRCSPRSGDLSVYWYQQSLDQGLQFLIQYYNGEERAKGNILERFSAQQFPDLHSELNLSSLELGDSALYFCASSPTPGRQSTEAFFGQGTRLTVV.

This chain connects TRBV18 to TRBJ2-1; perhaps TRBD2 as D (5 bases). Germline CDR1 is KGHSH and CDR2 is LQKENI. V lost 3 bases, J lost 4 bases, and 10 bases lay in between. This CDR3 contains 14 residues. The CDR3 loop reads CASSPSANYNEQFF. In DNA form, the CDR3 reads TGTGCCAGCTCACCTAGCGCCAATTACAATGAGCAGTTCTTC.

The chain uses TRBV6-5 and TRBJ2-5; D gene uncertain. The ends were cut back, 5 bases at V and 5 bases at J, with 12 bases in the middle. CDR3 length: 13 amino acids. Per the germline V gene, CDR1 is MNHEY and CDR2 is SVGAGI. CDR3: CASSEATRETQYF. The CDR3 region has the DNA TGTGCCAGCAGTGAAGCGACACGGGAGACCCAGTACTTC.

This chain links TRBV19 with TRBJ1-5, with TRBD1 identical over 7 bases. Germline V gene sequence: CDR1 LNHDA, CDR2 SQIVND (reference sequence). The CDR3 is 13 amino acids. J gave up 3 bases and V 6 bases, and 2 bases lay outside the gene matches. CDR3: CASRTGFNQPQHF. In nucleotides, the CDR3 is TGTGCCAGTAGGACAGGGTTCAATCAGCCCCAGCATTTT.

As for this clone: This specimen includes other DNA sequences encoding the same CDR3. The CDR3 loop is CASSVRQVNTEAFF. The CDR3 DNA follows: TGTGCCAGCAGTGTGCGACAGGTGAACACTGAAGCTTTCTTT. This rearrangement joins TRBV2 to TRBJ1-1; possible D gene TRBD1, 6 bases. CDR3 length: 14 amino acids. V lost 4 bases, J lost 0 bases, and 9 bases lay in between. Germline V gene sequence: CDR1 SNHLY, CDR2 FYNNEI.

DNA for the CDR3: TGTGCCAGCAGTGAGGAAGGACAGGGGCGGAATCAGCCCCAGCATTTT. It yields the protein CASSEEGQGRNQPQHF. The V gene is TRBV6-1, the J gene TRBJ1-5; 9 bases align to TRBD1. V was clipped by 3 bases and J by 4 bases; unmatched bases: 7. The CDR3 consists of 16 residues. CDR1 and CDR2 (germline): MNHNS, SASEGT.

The chain combines TRBV7-9 with TRBJ2-3; D not certain. V lost 0 bases to trimming and J lost 0 bases, with 4 bases between them. Germline CDR1 and CDR2: SEHNR and FQNEAQ (reference sequence). The CDR3 sequence is 14 residues long. CDR3 protein: CASSLAVSTDTQYF. Here the CDR3 DNA reads TGTGCCAGCAGCTTAGCTGTGAGCACAGATACGCAGTATTTT.

The V gene is TRBV7-9, the J gene TRBJ1-4; 8 bases fit TRBD1. Per germline, CDR1 SEHNR and CDR2 FQNEAQ (reference sequence). J lost 17 bases, V lost 5 bases, and 10 bases had no gene match. The CDR3 is 12 residues long. CDR3 loop: CASSLEQGVSFF. CDR3 bases: TGTGCCAGCAGCCTCGAACAGGGGGTGTCTTTTTTT.

The rearrangement links TRBV11-2 to TRBJ2-5; no clear D gene. The last part of the DNA fits TRBJ2-7 better; the J call may be wrong. The CDR3 contains 11 residues. The germline CDR1 and CDR2 sequences are SGHAT and FQNNGV. The CDR3 nucleotides read TGTGCCAGCAGCTTCCCCAACGAGCAGTACTTC. Amino acid sequence: CASSFPNEQYF.

The V gene is TRBV25-1, the J gene TRBJ2-5, with D perhaps assigned TRBD1 or TRBD2 (5 bases each). Germline loops: CDR1 MGHDK, CDR2 SYGVNS. The CDR3 extends over 14 amino acids. Trimming left V 11 bases short and J 0 bases short, with 16 bases between. In nucleotides, the CDR3 is TGTGCCGGAGCAACGACGGGACACCAAGAGACCCAGTACTTC. It encodes CAGATTGHQETQYF.

The chain uses TRBV18 and TRBJ2-5, with D perhaps given as TRBD1 or TRBD2 (5 bases each). The germline gives CDR1 KGHSH, CDR2 LQKENI. This CDR3 region has 14 residues. V dropped 2 bases and J dropped 5 bases, with 12 bases sitting between them. CDR3 in amino acids: CASSPSGRDETQYF. The CDR3 nucleotides read TGTGCCAGCTCACCATCGGGCAGGGACGAGACCCAGTACTTC.

The chain is built from TRBV19 and TRBJ1-5; tentative D call: TRBD1 (6 bases). Germline CDR1 is LNHDA and CDR2 is SQIVND (reference sequence). V lost 3 bases and J lost 2, with 17 bases in between. This CDR3 region has 17 residues. CDR3 coding DNA: TGTGCCAGTAGTATTCCCCAGGGGTGGGGCGGCAATCAGCCCCAGCATTTT. Protein product: CASSIPQGWGGNQPQHF.

The chain links TRBV11-2 to TRBJ1-3; D is unclear. Germline V gene lookup returns CDR1 SGHAT and CDR2 FQNNGV. The CDR3 contains 13 residues. V was cut by 3 bases and J by 9 bases, with 12 bases left in between. In DNA form, the CDR3 reads TGTGCCAGCAGCTTGAGTCTGGTAGGCACCATATATTTT. Translated, it gives CASSLSLVGTIYF.

In its sample, this clone was seen once. The V gene is TRBV2, the J gene TRBJ1-1; 7 bases agree with TRBD1. The CDR3 spans 13 residues. With 8 bases clipped from V and 0 bases from J, the junction kept 3 bases outside the gene matches. CDR1 is SNHLY and CDR2 is FYNNEI in the germline V gene. CDR3 in amino acids: CASQGDMNTEAFF. The CDR3 nucleotides are TGTGCCAGCCAGGGGGACATGAACACTGAAGCTTTCTTT.

In regard to this clone: This CDR3 is also generated by other DNA sequences in the sample. This sequence joins TRBV27 and TRBJ2-7, with D perhaps TRBD1 or TRBD2 (5 bases each). Germline lookup yields CDR1 MNHEY and CDR2 SMNVEV (reference sequence). Trimming pared 2 bases from V and 2 bases from J, leaving 10 bases between. The CDR3 contains 14 residues. The CDR3: CASSLGGRAYEQYF. The CDR3 DNA reads TGTGCCAGCAGTTTAGGAGGCAGGGCCTACGAGCAGTACTTC.